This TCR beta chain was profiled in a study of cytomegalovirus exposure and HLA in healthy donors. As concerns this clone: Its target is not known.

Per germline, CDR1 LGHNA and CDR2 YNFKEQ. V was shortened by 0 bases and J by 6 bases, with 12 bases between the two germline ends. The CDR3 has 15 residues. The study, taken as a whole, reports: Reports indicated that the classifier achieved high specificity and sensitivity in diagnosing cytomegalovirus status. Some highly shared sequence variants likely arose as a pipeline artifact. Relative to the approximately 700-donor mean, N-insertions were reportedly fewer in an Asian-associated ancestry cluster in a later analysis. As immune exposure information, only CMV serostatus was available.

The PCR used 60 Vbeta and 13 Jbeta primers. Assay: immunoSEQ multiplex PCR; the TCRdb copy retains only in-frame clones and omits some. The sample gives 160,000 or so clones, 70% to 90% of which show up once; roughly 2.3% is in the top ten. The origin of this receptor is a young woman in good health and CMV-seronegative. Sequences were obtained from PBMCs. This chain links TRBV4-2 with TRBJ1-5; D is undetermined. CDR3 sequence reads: CASSQEGSWRQPQHF. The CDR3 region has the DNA TGTGCCAGCAGCCAAGAGGGTAGCTGGCGTCAGCCCCAGCATTTT.